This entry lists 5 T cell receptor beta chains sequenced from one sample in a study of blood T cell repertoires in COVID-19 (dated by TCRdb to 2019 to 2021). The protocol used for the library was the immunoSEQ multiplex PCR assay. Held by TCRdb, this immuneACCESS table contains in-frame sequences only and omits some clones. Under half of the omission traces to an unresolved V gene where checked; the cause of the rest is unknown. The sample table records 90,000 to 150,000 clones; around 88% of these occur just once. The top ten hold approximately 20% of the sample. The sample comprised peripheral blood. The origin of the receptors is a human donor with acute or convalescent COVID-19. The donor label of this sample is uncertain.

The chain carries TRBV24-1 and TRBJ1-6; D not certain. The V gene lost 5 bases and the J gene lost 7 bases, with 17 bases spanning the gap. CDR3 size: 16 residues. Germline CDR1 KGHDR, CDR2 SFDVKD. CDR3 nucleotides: TGTGCCACCAGTGGGGTGCATGAGGGTCAGAATTCACCCCTCCACTTT. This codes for CATSGVHEGQNSPLHF.

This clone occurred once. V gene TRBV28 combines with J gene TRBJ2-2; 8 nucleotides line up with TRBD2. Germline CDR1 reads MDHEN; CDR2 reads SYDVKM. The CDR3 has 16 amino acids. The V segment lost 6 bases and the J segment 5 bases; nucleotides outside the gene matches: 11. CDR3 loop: CASSLEGLGMTGELFF. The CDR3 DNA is TGTGCCAGCAGCCTTGAGGGACTAGGGATGACCGGGGAGCTGTTTTTT.

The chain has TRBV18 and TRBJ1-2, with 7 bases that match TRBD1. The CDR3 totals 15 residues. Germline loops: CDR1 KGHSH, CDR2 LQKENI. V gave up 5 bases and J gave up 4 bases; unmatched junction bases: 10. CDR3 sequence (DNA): TGTGCCAGCTCATCAACAGGGGAGGACACCTATGGCTACACCTTC. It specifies CASSSTGEDTYGYTF.

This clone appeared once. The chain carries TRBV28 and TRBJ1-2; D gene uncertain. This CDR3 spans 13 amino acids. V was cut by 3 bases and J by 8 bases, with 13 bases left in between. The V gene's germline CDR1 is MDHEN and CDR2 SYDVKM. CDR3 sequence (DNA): TGTGCCAGCAGTTTGAGCACCCGAGCCGGCTACACCTTC. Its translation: CASSLSTRAGYTF.

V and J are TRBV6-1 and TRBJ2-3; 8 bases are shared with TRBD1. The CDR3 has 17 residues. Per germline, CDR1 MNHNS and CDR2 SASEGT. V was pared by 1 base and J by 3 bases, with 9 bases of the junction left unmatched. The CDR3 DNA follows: TGTGCCAGCAGTGAAGGGCCGGGACAGGTAACAACAGATACGCAGTATTTT. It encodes CASSEGPGQVTTDTQYF.